Described below is a single T cell receptor (beta chain) sequence and its context. Its antigen is as yet unknown. This specimen belongs to a study of CD8 T cell repertoires and HIV-1 epitope variants. In the study overall: Twenty-five autologous and known Gag and Nef epitope variant peptides each stimulated T cells separately. 1M T cells were kept uncultured as a baseline. Study outcomes and limitations: Five clonotypes recognized Nef KF9, one HW9, none TAALDMSHF.

The assay was immunoSEQ multiplex PCR, and TCRdb's table has in-frame clones only and misses some. The data hold around 5,000 clones, with about three fifths observed a single time. Germline V gene data show CDR1 as MNHEY and CDR2 as SMNVEV (reference sequence). The junction had 7 bases not matched to a gene; V was cut back by 8 bases and J by 2 bases. The CDR3 runs 14 residues. The clonotype comes from a male donor with HIV. The sequencing input was cultured CD8+ T cells derived from PBMCs. The chain carries TRBV27 and TRBJ1-1; 8 bases line up with TRBD1. The CDR3 loop is CASGDRGGNTEAFF. The CDR3 DNA reads as TGTGCCAGCGGCGACAGGGGCGGTAACACTGAAGCTTTCTTT.